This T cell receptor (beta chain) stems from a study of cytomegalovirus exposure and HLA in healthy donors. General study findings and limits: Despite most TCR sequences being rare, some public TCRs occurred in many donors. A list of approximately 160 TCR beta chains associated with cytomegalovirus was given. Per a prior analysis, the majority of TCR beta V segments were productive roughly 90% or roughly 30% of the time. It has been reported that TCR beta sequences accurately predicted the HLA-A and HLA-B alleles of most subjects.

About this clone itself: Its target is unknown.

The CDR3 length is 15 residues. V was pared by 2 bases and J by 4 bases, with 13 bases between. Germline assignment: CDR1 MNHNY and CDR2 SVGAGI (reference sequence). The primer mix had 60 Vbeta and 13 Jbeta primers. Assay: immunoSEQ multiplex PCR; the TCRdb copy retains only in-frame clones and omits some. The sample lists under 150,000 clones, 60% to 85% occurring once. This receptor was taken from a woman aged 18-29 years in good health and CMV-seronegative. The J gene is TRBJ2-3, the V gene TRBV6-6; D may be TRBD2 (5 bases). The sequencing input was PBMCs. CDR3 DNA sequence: TGTGCCAGCAGTTACCAGCGGTCACCCCCAGATACGCAGTATTTT. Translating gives CASSYQRSPPDTQYF.